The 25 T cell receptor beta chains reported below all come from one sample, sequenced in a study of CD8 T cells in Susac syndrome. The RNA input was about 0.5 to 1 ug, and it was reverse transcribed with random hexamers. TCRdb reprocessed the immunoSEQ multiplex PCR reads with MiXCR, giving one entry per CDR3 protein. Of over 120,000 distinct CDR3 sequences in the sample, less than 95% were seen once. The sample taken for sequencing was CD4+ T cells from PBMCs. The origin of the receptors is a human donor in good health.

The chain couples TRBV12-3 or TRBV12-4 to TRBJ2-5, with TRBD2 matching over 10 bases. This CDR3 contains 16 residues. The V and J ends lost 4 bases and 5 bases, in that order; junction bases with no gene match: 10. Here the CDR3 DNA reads TGTGCCAGCAGTTACAGCAGTAGCGGGAGGAGGGAGACCCAGTACTTC. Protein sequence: CASSYSSSGRRETQYF.

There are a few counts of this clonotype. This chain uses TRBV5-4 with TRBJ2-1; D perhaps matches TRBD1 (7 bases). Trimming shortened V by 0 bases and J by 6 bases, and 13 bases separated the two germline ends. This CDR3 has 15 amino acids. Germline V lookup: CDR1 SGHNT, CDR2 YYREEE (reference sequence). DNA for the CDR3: TGTGCCAGCAGCTTGGGCCAGGGGGGCTTCAATGAGCAGTTCTTC. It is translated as CASSLGQGGFNEQFF.

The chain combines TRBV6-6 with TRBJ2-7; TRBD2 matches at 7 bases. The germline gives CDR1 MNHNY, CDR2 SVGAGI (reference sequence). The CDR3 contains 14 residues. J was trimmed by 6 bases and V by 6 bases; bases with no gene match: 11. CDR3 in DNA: TGTGCCAGCAGCCCCACCGGACTAGTAGGCGAGCAGTACTTC. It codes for CASSPTGLVGEQYF.

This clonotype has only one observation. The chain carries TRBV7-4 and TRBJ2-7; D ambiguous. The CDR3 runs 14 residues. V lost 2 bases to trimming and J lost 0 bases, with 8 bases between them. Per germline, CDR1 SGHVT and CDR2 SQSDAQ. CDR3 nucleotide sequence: TGTGCCAGCAGCTTAACTCGGATCTCCTACGAGCAGTACTTC. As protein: CASSLTRISYEQYF.

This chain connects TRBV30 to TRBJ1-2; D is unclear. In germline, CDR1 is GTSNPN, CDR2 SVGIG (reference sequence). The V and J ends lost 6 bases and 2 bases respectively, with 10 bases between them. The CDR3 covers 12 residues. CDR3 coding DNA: TGTGCCTGCACATTACAGAACTATGGCTACACCTTC. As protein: CACTLQNYGYTF. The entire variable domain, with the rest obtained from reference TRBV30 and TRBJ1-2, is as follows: SQTIHQWPATLVQPVGSPLSLECTVEGTSNPNLYWYRQAAGRGLQLLFYSVGIGQISSEVPQNLSASRPQDRQFILSSKKLLLSDSGFYLCACTLQNYGYTFGSGTRLTVV.

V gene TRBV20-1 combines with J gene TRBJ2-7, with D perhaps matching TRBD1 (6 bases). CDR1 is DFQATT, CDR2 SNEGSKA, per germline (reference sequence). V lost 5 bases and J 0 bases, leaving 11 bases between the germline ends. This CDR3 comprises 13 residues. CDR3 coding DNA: TGCAGTGCTCTGGGGGCCAGCTCCTACGAGCAGTACTTC. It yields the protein CSALGASSYEQYF.

The CDR3 DNA reads as TGTGCCAGCAGCCAAGAGAGGTTCTCCTACGAGCAGTACTTC. Translation: CASSQERFSYEQYF. The V gene is TRBV14, the J gene TRBJ2-7, with unresolved D. The CDR3 has 14 residues. V lost 0 bases and J 0 bases, leaving 6 bases between the germline ends. Germline V gene lookup returns CDR1 SGHDN and CDR2 FVKESK.

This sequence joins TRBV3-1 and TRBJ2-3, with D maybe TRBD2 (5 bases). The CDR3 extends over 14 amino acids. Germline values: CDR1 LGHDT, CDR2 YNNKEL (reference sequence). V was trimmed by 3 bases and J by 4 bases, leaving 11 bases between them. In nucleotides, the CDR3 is TGTGCCAGCAGCCACCGAGGGTACCCAGATACGCAGTATTTT. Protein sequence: CASSHRGYPDTQYF.

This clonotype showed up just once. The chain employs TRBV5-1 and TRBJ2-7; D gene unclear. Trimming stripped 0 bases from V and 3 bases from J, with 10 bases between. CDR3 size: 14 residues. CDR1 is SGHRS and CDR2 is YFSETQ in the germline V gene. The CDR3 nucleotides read TGCGCCAGCAGCTTGGCCGTCGGGTTCTACGAGCAGTACTTC. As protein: CASSLAVGFYEQYF.

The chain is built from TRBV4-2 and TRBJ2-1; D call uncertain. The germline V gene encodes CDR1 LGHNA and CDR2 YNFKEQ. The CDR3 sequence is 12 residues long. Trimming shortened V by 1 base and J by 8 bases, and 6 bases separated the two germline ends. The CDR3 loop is CASSQVDYEQFF. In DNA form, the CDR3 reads TGTGCCAGCAGCCAAGTAGACTATGAGCAGTTCTTC.

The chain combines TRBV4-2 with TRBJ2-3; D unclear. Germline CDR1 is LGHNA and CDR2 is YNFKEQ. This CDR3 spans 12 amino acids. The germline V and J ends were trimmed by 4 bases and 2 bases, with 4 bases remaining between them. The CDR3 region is CASSRDTDTQYF. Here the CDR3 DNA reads TGTGCCAGCAGCCGGGACACAGATACGCAGTATTTT.

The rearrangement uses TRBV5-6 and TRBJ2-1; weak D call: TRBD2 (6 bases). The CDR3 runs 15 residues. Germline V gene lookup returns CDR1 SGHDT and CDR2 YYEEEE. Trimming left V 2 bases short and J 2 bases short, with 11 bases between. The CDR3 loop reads CASSLLARPYNEQFF. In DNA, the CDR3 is TGTGCCAGCAGCTTACTAGCCCGCCCCTACAATGAGCAGTTCTTC.

The CDR3, as DNA: TGTGCCAGCTCACCCAGCGGGAGGGTGAACACAGATACGCAGTATTTT. Protein sequence: CASSPSGRVNTDTQYF. The chain uses TRBV27 and TRBJ2-3; 10 bases fit TRBD2. With V trimmed by 8 bases and J by 2 bases, 10 bases remained unmatched. The CDR3 has 16 residues. The germline V gene encodes CDR1 MNHEY and CDR2 SMNVEV (reference sequence).

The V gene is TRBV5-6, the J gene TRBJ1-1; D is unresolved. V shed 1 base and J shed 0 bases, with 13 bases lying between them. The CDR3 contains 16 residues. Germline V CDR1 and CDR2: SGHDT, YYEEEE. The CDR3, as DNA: TGTGCCAGCAGCTTGAAACGCCGCGAGTTGAACACTGAAGCTTTCTTT. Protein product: CASSLKRRELNTEAFF.

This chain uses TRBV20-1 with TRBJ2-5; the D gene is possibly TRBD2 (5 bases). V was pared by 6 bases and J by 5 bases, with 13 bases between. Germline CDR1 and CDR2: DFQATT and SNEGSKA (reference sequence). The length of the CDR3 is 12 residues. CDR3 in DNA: TGCAGTGCCTCGGGATTAAGCGAGACCCAGTACTTC. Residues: CSASGLSETQYF.

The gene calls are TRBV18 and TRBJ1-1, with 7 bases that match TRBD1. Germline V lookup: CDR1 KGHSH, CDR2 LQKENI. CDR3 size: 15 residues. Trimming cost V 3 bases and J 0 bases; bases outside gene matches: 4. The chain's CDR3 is CASSPTGSMNTEAFF. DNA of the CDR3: TGTGCCAGCTCACCGACAGGGTCTATGAACACTGAAGCTTTCTTT.

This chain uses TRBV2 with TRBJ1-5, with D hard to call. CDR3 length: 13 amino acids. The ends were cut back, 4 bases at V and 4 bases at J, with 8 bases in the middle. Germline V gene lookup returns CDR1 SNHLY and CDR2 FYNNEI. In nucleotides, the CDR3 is TGTGCCAGCAGTGCGGCCGGTAATCAGCCCCAGCATTTT. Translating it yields CASSAAGNQPQHF.

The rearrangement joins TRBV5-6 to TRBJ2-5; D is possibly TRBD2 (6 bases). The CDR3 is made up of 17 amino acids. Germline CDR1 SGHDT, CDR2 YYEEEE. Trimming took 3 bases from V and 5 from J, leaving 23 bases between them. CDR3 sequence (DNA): TGTGCCAGCAGCTCCCGGGAGTTTACGGTATTCTGGGAGACCCAGTACTTC. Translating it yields CASSSREFTVFWETQYF.

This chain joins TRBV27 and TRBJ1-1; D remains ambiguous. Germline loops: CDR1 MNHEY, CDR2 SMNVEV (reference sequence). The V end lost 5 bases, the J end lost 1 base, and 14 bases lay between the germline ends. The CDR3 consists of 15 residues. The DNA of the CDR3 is TGTGCCAGCAGTCTGGGAGGGTTGAGGAACACTGAAGCTTTCTTT. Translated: CASSLGGLRNTEAFF.

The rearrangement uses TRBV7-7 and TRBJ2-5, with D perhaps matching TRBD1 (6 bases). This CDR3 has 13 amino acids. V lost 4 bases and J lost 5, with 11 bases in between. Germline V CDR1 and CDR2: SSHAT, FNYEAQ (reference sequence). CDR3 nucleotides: TGTGCCAGCAGCTCGGGACATCTGGAGACCCAGTACTTC. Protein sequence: CASSSGHLETQYF.

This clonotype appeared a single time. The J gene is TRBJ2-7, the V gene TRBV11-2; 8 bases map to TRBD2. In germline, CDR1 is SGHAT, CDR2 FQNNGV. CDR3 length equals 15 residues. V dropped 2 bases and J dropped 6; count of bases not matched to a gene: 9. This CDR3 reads CASSLNAGGGFEQYF. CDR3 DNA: TGTGCCAGCAGCTTAAACGCGGGAGGTGGTTTCGAGCAGTACTTC.

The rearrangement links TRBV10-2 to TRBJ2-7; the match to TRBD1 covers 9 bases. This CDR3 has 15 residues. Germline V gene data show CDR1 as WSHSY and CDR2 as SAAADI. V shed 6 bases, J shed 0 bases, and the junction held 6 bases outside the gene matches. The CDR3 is CASRGQGLFSYEQYF. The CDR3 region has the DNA TGCGCCAGCAGGGGACAGGGACTTTTCTCCTACGAGCAGTACTTC.

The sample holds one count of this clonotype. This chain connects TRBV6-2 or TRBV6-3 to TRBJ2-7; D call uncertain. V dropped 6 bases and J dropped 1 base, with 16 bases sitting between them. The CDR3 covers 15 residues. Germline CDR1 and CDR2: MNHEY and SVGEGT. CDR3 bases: TGTGCCAGCAGCCGGCGATCCTACAGTTCCTACGAGCAGTACTTC. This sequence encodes CASSRRSYSSYEQYF.

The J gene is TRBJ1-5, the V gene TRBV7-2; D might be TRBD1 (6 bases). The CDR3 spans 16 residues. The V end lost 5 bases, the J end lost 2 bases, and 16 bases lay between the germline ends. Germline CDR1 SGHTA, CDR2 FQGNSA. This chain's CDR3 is CASSQQGLFGNQPQHF. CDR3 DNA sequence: TGTGCCAGCAGCCAACAGGGACTTTTCGGCAATCAGCCCCAGCATTTT.

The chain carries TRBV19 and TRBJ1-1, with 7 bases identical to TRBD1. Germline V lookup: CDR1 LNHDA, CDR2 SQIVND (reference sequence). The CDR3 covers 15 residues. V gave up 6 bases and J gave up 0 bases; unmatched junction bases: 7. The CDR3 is CASRPTGALNTEAFF. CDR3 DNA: TGTGCCAGTAGACCCACAGGGGCGCTGAACACTGAAGCTTTCTTT.